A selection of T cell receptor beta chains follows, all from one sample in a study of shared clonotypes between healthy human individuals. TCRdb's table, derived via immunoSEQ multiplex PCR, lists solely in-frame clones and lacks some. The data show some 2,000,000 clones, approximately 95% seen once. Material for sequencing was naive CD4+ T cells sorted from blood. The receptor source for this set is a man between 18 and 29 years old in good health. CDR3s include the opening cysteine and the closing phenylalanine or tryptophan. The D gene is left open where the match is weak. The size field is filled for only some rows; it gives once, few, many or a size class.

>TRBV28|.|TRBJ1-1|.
CASSASGGRTTEAFF
TGTGCCAGCAGTGCCTCTGGGGGCCGGACCACTGAAGCTTTCTTT
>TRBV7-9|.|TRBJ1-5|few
CASSLGSGVNQPQHF
TGTGCCAGCAGCTTAGGGTCAGGGGTCAATCAGCCCCAGCATTTT
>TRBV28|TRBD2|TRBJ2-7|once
CASGLRGGPAYEQYF
TGTGCCAGCGGTTTACGGGGGGGGCCTGCCTACGAGCAGTACTTC
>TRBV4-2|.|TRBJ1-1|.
CASSQERFGTYTEAFF
TGTGCCAGCAGCCAAGAGCGGTTTGGGACGTACACTGAAGCTTTCTTT
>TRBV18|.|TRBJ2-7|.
CASSPAEREQYF
TGTGCCAGCTCACCCGCAGAACGCGAGCAGTACTTC
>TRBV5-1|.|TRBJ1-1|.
CASSFSGSGSAFF
TGCGCCAGCAGCTTCTCAGGGTCTGGCTCAGCTTTCTTT
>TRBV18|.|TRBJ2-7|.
CASSPPLGGEQYF
TGTGCCAGCTCACCACCTCTGGGCGGCGAGCAGTACTTC
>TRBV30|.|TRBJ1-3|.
CAWSAIRPRATSGNTIYF
TGTGCCTGGAGTGCGATTAGACCACGGGCGACCTCTGGAAACACCATATATTTT
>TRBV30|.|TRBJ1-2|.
CAWSAGGPGVNYGYTF
TGTGCCTGGAGTGCCGGGGGCCCGGGGGTTAACTATGGCTACACCTTC
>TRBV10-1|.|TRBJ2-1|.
CASSESKWGSGLSYNEQFF
TGCGCCAGCAGTGAGTCGAAATGGGGGAGCGGACTCTCTTACAATGAGCAGTTCTTC
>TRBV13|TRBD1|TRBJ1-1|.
CASSSWSGGLHTEAFF
TGTGCCAGCAGCTCTTGGTCAGGGGGCCTCCACACTGAAGCTTTCTTT
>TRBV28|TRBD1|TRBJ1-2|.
CASSFGDRGSYGYTF
TGTGCCAGCAGTTTCGGAGACAGGGGAAGCTATGGCTACACCTTC
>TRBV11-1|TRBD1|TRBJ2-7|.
CASNRRQGMPHEQYF
TGTGCCAGCAACAGGAGACAGGGAATGCCTCACGAGCAGTACTTC
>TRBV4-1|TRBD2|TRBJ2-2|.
CASSQALAGGPNTGELFF
TGCGCCAGCAGCCAAGCCCTAGCGGGGGGCCCTAACACCGGGGAGCTGTTTTTT
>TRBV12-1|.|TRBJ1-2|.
CASSFVGKGMRANYGYTF
TGTGCCAGCAGCTTTGTGGGAAAGGGGATGCGGGCTAACTATGGCTACACCTTC
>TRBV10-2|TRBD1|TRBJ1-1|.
CASSAGGPSNTEAFF
TGCGCCAGCAGTGCAGGGGGCCCTTCGAACACTGAAGCTTTCTTT
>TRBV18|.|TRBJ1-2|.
CASSPRVEHGYTF
TGTGCCAGCTCACCCAGGGTTGAGCATGGCTACACCTTC
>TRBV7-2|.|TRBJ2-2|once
CASSLVWGIAPGELFF
TGTGCCAGCAGCTTAGTGTGGGGGATCGCCCCCGGGGAGCTGTTTTTT
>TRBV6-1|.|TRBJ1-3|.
CASSVQGGSGNTIYF
TGTGCCAGCAGTGTGCAGGGAGGGAGTGGAAACACCATATATTTT
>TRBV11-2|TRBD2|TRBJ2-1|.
CASSYTSGGVPEQFF
TGTGCCAGCAGTTATACTAGCGGGGGGGTCCCTGAGCAGTTCTTC
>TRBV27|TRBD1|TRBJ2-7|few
CASSLGQGSYEQYF
TGTGCCAGCAGTTTAGGACAGGGTTCCTACGAGCAGTACTTC
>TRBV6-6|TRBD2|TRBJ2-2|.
CASRGGSLNTGELFF
TGTGCCAGCAGGGGCGGGAGCTTGAACACCGGGGAGCTGTTTTTT
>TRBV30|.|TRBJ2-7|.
CAWRGPPGFYEQYF
TGTGCCTGGAGGGGCCCTCCGGGCTTCTACGAGCAGTACTTC
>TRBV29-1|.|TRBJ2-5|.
CSVTDGWYQETQYF
TGCAGCGTTACCGACGGGTGGTACCAAGAGACCCAGTACTTC
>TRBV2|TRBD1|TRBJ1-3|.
CASSRTGSGNTIYF
TGTGCCAGCTCCAGGACAGGCTCTGGAAACACCATATATTTT
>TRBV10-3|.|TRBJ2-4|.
CAISYLAPVSAKNIQYF
TGTGCCATCAGTTACCTGGCCCCGGTCTCAGCCAAAAACATTCAGTACTTC
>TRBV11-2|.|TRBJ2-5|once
CASSAGTQYF
TGTGCCAGCAGCGCGGGGACCCAGTACTTC
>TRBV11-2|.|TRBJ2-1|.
CASSPTGTQNNEQFF
TGTGCCAGCAGCCCCACCGGGACACAAAACAATGAGCAGTTCTTC
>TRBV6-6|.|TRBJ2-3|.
CASGAETVDTQYF
TGTGCCAGCGGGGCGGAGACTGTAGATACGCAGTATTTT
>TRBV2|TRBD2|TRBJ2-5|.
CASSEGTSGRTQYF
TGTGCCAGCAGTGAGGGGACTAGCGGCCGGACCCAGTACTTC
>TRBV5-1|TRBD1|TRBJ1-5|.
CASSRTGDSNQPQHF
TGCGCCAGCAGCAGGACAGGGGATAGCAATCAGCCCCAGCATTTT
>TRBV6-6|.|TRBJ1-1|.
CASSYLGQGNTEAFF
TGTGCCAGCAGTTACCTGGGGCAGGGGAACACTGAAGCTTTCTTT
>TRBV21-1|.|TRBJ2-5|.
CASITLDRRETQYF
TGTGCCAGCATTACCTTGGACAGAAGAGAGACCCAGTACTTC
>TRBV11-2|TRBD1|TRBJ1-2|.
CASSTGQGTYGYTF
TGTGCCAGCAGCACGGGACAGGGAACTTATGGCTACACCTTC
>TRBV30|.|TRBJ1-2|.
CAWSAISPHGYTF
TGTGCCTGGAGTGCCATTTCGCCTCACGGCTACACCTTC
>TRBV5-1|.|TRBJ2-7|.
CASSLAGTSYEQYF
TGCGCCAGCAGCTTGGCCGGGACCTCCTACGAGCAGTACTTC
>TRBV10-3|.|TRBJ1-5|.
CAISGRGDSNQPQHF
TGTGCCATCAGTGGGAGGGGTGATAGCAATCAGCCCCAGCATTTT
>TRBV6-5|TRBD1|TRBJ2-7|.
CASSRQGVRSYEQYF
TGTGCCAGCAGTCGACAGGGGGTAAGATCCTACGAGCAGTACTTC
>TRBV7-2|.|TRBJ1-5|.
CASSLTQGFNQPQHF
TGTGCCAGCAGCTTAACACAGGGTTTTAATCAGCCCCAGCATTTT
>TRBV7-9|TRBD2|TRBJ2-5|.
CASSLAGTREETQYF
TGTGCCAGCAGCTTAGCCGGGACTAGAGAAGAGACCCAGTACTTC
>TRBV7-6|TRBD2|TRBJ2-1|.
CANNGTSGYNEQFF
TGTGCCAACAACGGGACTAGCGGGTACAATGAGCAGTTCTTC
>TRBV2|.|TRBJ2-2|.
CASSSSGRAGELFF
TGTGCCAGCAGCTCCTCAGGAAGGGCCGGGGAGCTGTTTTTT
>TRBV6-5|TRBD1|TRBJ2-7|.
CASSYGTGLSGEQYF
TGTGCCAGCAGTTACGGGACAGGCCTCTCTGGCGAGCAGTACTTC
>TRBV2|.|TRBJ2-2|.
CASSRTNTGELFF
TGTGCCAGCAGTAGGACGAACACCGGGGAGCTGTTTTTT
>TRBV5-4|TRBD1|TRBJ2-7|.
CASQNRQGYEQYF
TGTGCCAGCCAAAATCGACAGGGTTACGAGCAGTACTTC
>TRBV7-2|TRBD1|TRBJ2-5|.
CASSLEGRGRETQYF
TGTGCCAGCAGCCTAGAGGGAAGGGGGCGGGAGACCCAGTACTTC
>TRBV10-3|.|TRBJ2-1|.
CAISPLGTLGDEQFF
TGTGCCATCTCCCCCCTCGGTACCTTGGGGGATGAGCAGTTCTTC
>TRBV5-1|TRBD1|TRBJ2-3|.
CASSLGTGAISDTQYF
TGCGCCAGCAGTCTTGGGACAGGGGCGATATCAGATACGCAGTATTTT
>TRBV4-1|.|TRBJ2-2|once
CASSQDQTSVVTGELFF
TGCGCCAGCAGCCAAGATCAAACTAGTGTCGTTACCGGGGAGCTGTTTTTT
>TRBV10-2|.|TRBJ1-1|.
CASSVADTEAFF
TGCGCCAGCAGTGTTGCTGACACTGAAGCTTTCTTT
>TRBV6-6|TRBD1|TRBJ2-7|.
CASSKDRGPNYEQYF
TGTGCCAGCAGCAAGGACAGGGGCCCCAACTACGAGCAGTACTTC
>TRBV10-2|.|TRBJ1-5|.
CASSESSFLGGVTGQPQHF
TGCGCCAGCAGTGAGTCGTCATTTCTCGGGGGTGTGACAGGTCAGCCCCAGCATTTT